The rows below give T cell receptor beta chains drawn from one sample of a study of CD8 T cells in Susac syndrome. TCRdb ran MiXCR on the immunoSEQ multiplex PCR reads and lists one entry per CDR3 protein. The sample lists about 170,000 distinct CDR3 sequences, 90% to 96% occurring once. The source material was CD4+ T cells from PBMCs. The receptors originated from a human donor with Susac syndrome. Each CDR3 is given with its conserved first and last residue. The order of the fields is CDR3 DNA, CDR3 protein, clone size, J gene, D gene, V gene. D genes are given only for firm matches. Rows may omit the clone size; those that give it use once, few, many or a size class.

DNA: TGTGCCAGCAGCCCGGGGGATAGCAATCAGCCCCAGCATTTT; CDR3: CASSPGDSNQPQHF; size: .; J: TRBJ1-5; D: .; V: TRBV7-2
DNA: TGTGCCAGTAGTGGACAACTCACAGATACGCAGTATTTT; CDR3: CASSGQLTDTQYF; size: .; J: TRBJ2-3; D: .; V: TRBV19
DNA: TGCAGCGTTCGGGACAGTCTCTACGAGCAGTACTTC; CDR3: CSVRDSLYEQYF; size: few; J: TRBJ2-7; D: TRBD1; V: TRBV29-1
DNA: TGTGCCAGCAGCCGCGGACAGTCCGGGGATCAGCCCCAGCATTTT; CDR3: CASSRGQSGDQPQHF; size: .; J: TRBJ1-5; D: .; V: TRBV3-1
DNA: TGTGCCAGCAGCCAAGGGGGGGGTCAGGTCACAGATACGCAGTATTTT; CDR3: CASSQGGGQVTDTQYF; size: .; J: TRBJ2-3; D: TRBD2; V: TRBV3-1
DNA: TGTGCCAGCAGCTGGGGACTAGCGGGGGGATATTCAGATACGCAGTATTTT; CDR3: CASSWGLAGGYSDTQYF; size: .; J: TRBJ2-3; D: TRBD2; V: TRBV7-9
DNA: TGTGCCAGCAGTTCCCTTAGCGGGATCTCCTACGAGCAGTACTTC; CDR3: CASSSLSGISYEQYF; size: .; J: TRBJ2-7; D: TRBD2; V: TRBV28
DNA: TGTGCCAGCAGCCTAGGCACCGATGAGCAGTTCTTC; CDR3: CASSLGTDEQFF; size: once; J: TRBJ2-1; D: .; V: TRBV3-1
DNA: TGCAGTGGACAGGGGGCTGGGGCCAACGTCCTGACTTTC; CDR3: CSGQGAGANVLTF; size: once; J: TRBJ2-6; D: TRBD1; V: TRBV20-1
DNA: TGTGCCAGCAGTTTAGAAGGAAGCGGGCAAGAGACCCAGTACTTC; CDR3: CASSLEGSGQETQYF; size: .; J: TRBJ2-5; D: .; V: TRBV7-9
DNA: TGCAGCACTAGCGGGGGGGGAGAGACCCAGTACTTC; CDR3: CSTSGGGETQYF; size: .; J: TRBJ2-5; D: TRBD2; V: TRBV29-1
DNA: TGCAGTGCTAGTAGACTAGCAGGGGCTTCCGGGGAGCTGTTTTTT; CDR3: CSASRLAGASGELFF; size: .; J: TRBJ2-2; D: .; V: TRBV20-1
DNA: TGCAGCGTGGGACAGGAAACCTACGAGCAGTACTTC; CDR3: CSVGQETYEQYF; size: .; J: TRBJ2-7; D: TRBD1; V: TRBV29-1
DNA: TGCAGCGTTGGGACTAGCGGGATCAATGAGCAGTTCTTC; CDR3: CSVGTSGINEQFF; size: .; J: TRBJ2-1; D: TRBD2; V: TRBV29-1
DNA: TGCGCCAGCAGCCAAGATGTTGTGCGCAGACCAGGGGAGACCCAGTACTTC; CDR3: CASSQDVVRRPGETQYF; size: .; J: TRBJ2-5; D: .; V: TRBV4-3
DNA: TGCAGCGTTCAAGGCTCAAATCAGCCCCAGCATTTT; CDR3: CSVQGSNQPQHF; size: .; J: TRBJ1-5; D: .; V: TRBV29-1
DNA: TGCAGCGTTGGGGGACAGGCCCTTTTGACGCAGTACTTC; CDR3: CSVGGQALLTQYF; size: .; J: TRBJ2-5; D: TRBD1; V: TRBV29-1
DNA: TGTGCCAGCAGCTTGGAAGGCAGGGGGCAGGATGAGCAGTTCTTC; CDR3: CASSLEGRGQDEQFF; size: once; J: TRBJ2-1; D: TRBD1; V: TRBV7-9
DNA: TGTGCCAGCAGCGCCGAGGGAAGGGAGCAGTACTTC; CDR3: CASSAEGREQYF; size: .; J: TRBJ2-7; D: .; V: TRBV9
DNA: TGCAGCGTACGGGCCGACAATGAAAAACTGTTTTTT; CDR3: CSVRADNEKLFF; size: once; J: TRBJ1-4; D: .; V: TRBV29-1
DNA: TGCAGCGTTGGGAGGGGTGGAAGTGGGGCCAACGTCCTGACTTTC; CDR3: CSVGRGGSGANVLTF; size: .; J: TRBJ2-6; D: .; V: TRBV29-1
DNA: TGCAGTGCTCACCCAGCGGGTGCGACAGATACGCAGTATTTT; CDR3: CSAHPAGATDTQYF; size: .; J: TRBJ2-3; D: .; V: TRBV20-1
DNA: TGTGCCAGCAGCTTATATATCCACTCAAGGACTAGCGGGGGGGCCAGGGCCCAGTACTTC; CDR3: CASSLYIHSRTSGGARAQYF; size: .; J: TRBJ2-5; D: TRBD2; V: TRBV11-2
DNA: TGTGCCTGGAGGGGGAAGACCTCTCAGCCCCAGCATTTT; CDR3: CAWRGKTSQPQHF; size: .; J: TRBJ1-5; D: .; V: TRBV30
DNA: TGTGCCAGCAGTAGAAATCAGGGGGGAGCTTTCTTT; CDR3: CASSRNQGGAFF; size: .; J: TRBJ1-1; D: TRBD1; V: TRBV7-2
DNA: TGTGCCAGCAGTGCCACCACCGGGAACTCCTACGAGCAGTACTTC; CDR3: CASSATTGNSYEQYF; size: .; J: TRBJ2-7; D: .; V: TRBV25-1
DNA: TGTGCCAGCAGCGCAGACAGCGTTAATCAGCCCCAGCATTTT; CDR3: CASSADSVNQPQHF; size: .; J: TRBJ1-5; D: .; V: TRBV7-9
DNA: TGCAGTGCTAGCTTTTTCGGCCCTTCCTACAATGAGCAGTTCTTC; CDR3: CSASFFGPSYNEQFF; size: once; J: TRBJ2-1; D: .; V: TRBV20-1
DNA: TGTGCCAGCTCACCAGGACAGGGTATCACAGATACGCAGTATTTT; CDR3: CASSPGQGITDTQYF; size: .; J: TRBJ2-3; D: TRBD1; V: TRBV18
DNA: TGTGCTAGCAGCGGTTTGGTGCGAGAGACCCAGTACTTC; CDR3: CASSGLVRETQYF; size: .; J: TRBJ2-5; D: .; V: TRBV7-7
DNA: TGTGCCAGCAGCCGCCTAGCGGAGTGGGGCAATGAGCAGTTCTTC; CDR3: CASSRLAEWGNEQFF; size: .; J: TRBJ2-1; D: TRBD2; V: TRBV2
DNA: TGCGCCAGCAGCACCGGACAGGGCACGACCTTACAAGAGACCCAGTACTTC; CDR3: CASSTGQGTTLQETQYF; size: .; J: TRBJ2-5; D: TRBD1; V: TRBV5-1
DNA: TGTGCCAGCAGCTTGGCCCACAGGGGACCCAACACTGAAGCTTTCTTT; CDR3: CASSLAHRGPNTEAFF; size: .; J: TRBJ1-1; D: TRBD1; V: TRBV5-4
DNA: TGTGCCTGGAGTGCTGACCCAAGACTGGCTTTCTTT; CDR3: CAWSADPRLAFF; size: once; J: TRBJ1-1; D: .; V: TRBV30
DNA: TGCAGCGTTTCCCAGGGGCTAGGAGAGACCCAGTACTTC; CDR3: CSVSQGLGETQYF; size: .; J: TRBJ2-5; D: .; V: TRBV29-1
DNA: TGCGCCAGCAGCCAATTACAGGGAAACTATGGCTACACCTTC; CDR3: CASSQLQGNYGYTF; size: .; J: TRBJ1-2; D: .; V: TRBV4-3
DNA: TGTGCCTGGAGTGGGACAGGAACTTTCTACGAGCAGTACTTC; CDR3: CAWSGTGTFYEQYF; size: few; J: TRBJ2-7; D: TRBD1; V: TRBV30
DNA: TGTGCCAGCAGCTTGGAGGCAGCCCCTGGGGCCAACGTCCTGACTTTC; CDR3: CASSLEAAPGANVLTF; size: .; J: TRBJ2-6; D: .; V: TRBV5-6
DNA: TGTGCCTGGAGTGTCGGACAGTCCTATGGCTACACCTTC; CDR3: CAWSVGQSYGYTF; size: .; J: TRBJ1-2; D: .; V: TRBV30
DNA: TGTGCCAGCAGCTTAACCCCAGACAGGATTGACACTGAAGCTTTCTTT; CDR3: CASSLTPDRIDTEAFF; size: .; J: TRBJ1-1; D: .; V: TRBV7-3
DNA: TGTGCCAGCAGCTCCTTGACCCTTGGGGGGCAAGAGACCCAGTACTTC; CDR3: CASSSLTLGGQETQYF; size: .; J: TRBJ2-5; D: .; V: TRBV7-8
DNA: TGTGCCAGTGGGAGCAACCCCGGAGCGGATGAGCAGTTCTTC; CDR3: CASGSNPGADEQFF; size: .; J: TRBJ2-1; D: .; V: TRBV4-2
DNA: TGTGCCACGTCTATGGTTGCTAATGAAAAACTGTTTTTT; CDR3: CATSMVANEKLFF; size: .; J: TRBJ1-4; D: .; V: TRBV15
DNA: TGTGCCAGCAGCCACCGGCCCACAACCTACGAGCAGTACTTC; CDR3: CASSHRPTTYEQYF; size: .; J: TRBJ2-7; D: .; V: TRBV7-2
DNA: TGTGCCAGCAGCTTCACAGGGGTCCTTGGCAATCAGCCCCAGCATTTT; CDR3: CASSFTGVLGNQPQHF; size: .; J: TRBJ1-5; D: TRBD1; V: TRBV28
DNA: TGTGCCTGGACTAGCGGGAGCTCCTACAATGAGCAGTTCTTC; CDR3: CAWTSGSSYNEQFF; size: .; J: TRBJ2-1; D: TRBD2; V: TRBV30
DNA: TGTGCCACCAGCAGGGGGGAAGCCAATGAAAAACTGTTTTTT; CDR3: CATSRGEANEKLFF; size: .; J: TRBJ1-4; D: .; V: TRBV15
DNA: TGTGCCAGCTCACCACCGACCCGCCCGAGGGCAGATACGCAGTATTTT; CDR3: CASSPPTRPRADTQYF; size: .; J: TRBJ2-3; D: .; V: TRBV18